This T cell receptor (beta chain) was sequenced during a study of metastatic and nonmetastatic thyroid tumors. Overall study: Comparison of repertoires was carried out across blood and tumor or nodule tissue from malignant and benign thyroid patients.

The study's findings and limits: It was reportedly found that TCR beta diversity was significantly higher in malignant thyroid tumors than in benign nodules, a difference seen in both blood and tumor samples.

In the original analysis: The study's classifier, a distant-metastasis tool for papillary thyroid cancer, was built using CDR3 differences across clinicopathological groups. TCRdb used MiXCR to call clones anew from the PCR reads. What appears here as the V and J calls and clone size reflects TCRdb's work, not the paper's. The sample holds fewer than 40,000 clones; about a sixth are singletons and the top ten take around 6.6%. Germline CDR1 DFQATT, CDR2 SNEGSKA (reference sequence). This CDR3 is 13 amino acids long. Between the trimmed V and J ends, which lost 5 bases and 1 base, there was a span of 6 bases. This clone was recorded a few times. As yet, its antigen is unknown. Ahead of thyroid surgery, no patient had received treatment of any kind.

The J gene is TRBJ2-6, the V gene TRBV20-1; D is undetermined. The receptor comes from a male donor with papillary thyroid cancer or a benign thyroid nodule (not recorded which). Some clones in this sample may be carry-over from other donors' samples. The sequencing input was blood. CDR3: CSAPESGANVLTF. As DNA, the CDR3 is TGCAGTGCTCCTGAATCTGGGGCCAACGTCCTGACTTTC.